This note documents a single T cell receptor (beta chain) sequence. Its specific antigen is unknown. No quality values exist for individual bases; no much larger clone is one base distant. Reading the label with the study, this specimen's time point is: patch test 2, 6 weeks after DPC sensitization. In the paper's terms, the treatment or condition label means: therapeutic diphenylcyclopropenone sensitization with weekly scalp DPC. At each patch-test visit, blood was drawn before the patch test was applied. Patients were considered eligible if aged 18 to 70, diagnosed with alopecia and deemed suitable for DPC therapy, and patients were excluded if pregnant. Total RNA was isolated from unfractionated whole blood collected in Tempus Blood RNA tubes. Library method: RACE. Sequencer: NextSeq 500. During library preparation, unique molecular identifiers were attached to individual cDNA molecules so that TCRs could be counted quantitatively and reproducibly. For every blood RNA sample, sequencing covered both the TCR alpha and TCR beta chains. The authors' pipeline ran thus. Samples had a median of about 96,000 TCRs, with a range from about 23,224 to 750,000. V, J and CDR3 annotation of the TCR reads was carried out using the Decombinator software suite. For PS versus PT1 abundance plots, all samples were subsampled to the same number of TCRs (28,000). Expanded TCRs were defined as absent before sensitization and observed at least eight times at the 2-week time point. TCRdb reworked the public reads: Q25 trimming with fastp, MiXCR clone assembly, productive beta chains retained. Every distinct CDR3 protein forms one entry, paired with its most common genes and DNA. These V and J calls rely on TCRdb rather than the paper's analysis. The sample data list some 350,000 distinct CDR3 sequences, and around 6% of these were observed just once. Around 6% of the sample is held by the ten biggest clonotypes.

These data originate in a study of human T cells and chemical hapten exposure (TCRdb year 2021). As for the study more broadly: For sensitization, 2% DPC in acetone was applied to a roughly 2 cm by roughly 2 cm area of upper inner arm skin. Patch testing was done on the upper back using Finn chambers containing 0.01% DPC, and results were scored after 6 days according to International Contact Dermatitis Research Group standards. The libraries were sequenced as a pool, and the TCR yield per sample differed mostly because of small variations in library volumes within the pool. Weekly therapeutic DPC doses were additionally applied to the scalp of patients throughout the roughly 26-week study period. Blood for TCR sequencing was provided by twenty-nine alopecia patients at one to four time points (pre-sensitization, 2, 6 and 24 weeks). This study followed changes in the peripheral blood TCR repertoire in vivo during primary and secondary sensitization of alopecia patients to the hapten diphenylcyclopropenone (DPC). Most of the patients in the cohort were female, and the cohort covered alopecia areata with under or over 50% scalp involvement, alopecia totalis and alopecia universalis. Patient blood was sampled pre-sensitization (week 0) and at 2, 6 and about 24 weeks after DPC sensitization. What the study reported, not specific to this receptor: A positive correlation was found between the number of PT1 expanded TCRs and patch test score, with significance reached at thresholds 8, 16 and 32 but not 4. Compared with pre-sensitization or healthy control sets, expanded TCRs formed significantly more large CDR3 similarity clusters, which is consistent with antigen-driven responses. DPC sensitization did not change the number of TCRs with a frequency above 1 in 1000, and there was no evidence of changes in global repertoire structure. After repeated subsampling, changes were observed in the strength of the expansion versus patch-test correlation and in the threshold at which the correlation became significant. All patients had alopecia, a presumed autoimmune disease, so their immune response might differ from that of healthy individuals.

From the cysteine through the phenylalanine, the CDR3 covers 12 amino acids. The CDR3 DNA has 36 bases and is translated from base 1. The germline ends are 8 bases apart after V is trimmed by 2 bases and J by 11 bases. The germline V gene encodes CDR1 SGDLS and CDR2 YYNGEE. The receptor's source is a woman between 18 and 30 years old with alopecia areata. Some clones in this sample may be carry-over from other donors' samples. The starting material was whole blood, obtained in connection with sensitization to the hapten diphenylcyclopropenone (DPC). The rearrangement joined TRBV9 to TRBJ1-6; no D segment can be confidently identified. The CDR3 protein is CASSVGNPPLHF. The nucleotides are TGTGCCAGCAGCGTCGGGAATCCACCCCTCCACTTT.